What follows describes a single TCR beta chain. The antigen is not known. This specimen belongs to a study of shared clonotypes between healthy human individuals. Overall study: Three CD4 naive, three CD4 memory, two CD8 naive and one CD8 memory plate were used per donor.

The assay used deep level. Method: immunoSEQ multiplex PCR; TCRdb's copy keeps in-frame clones and lacks some. The sample carries about 2.3 million clones, 92% recorded once. Points from the study as a whole: Clonotype sharing among donors likely depends on sequencing depth.

CDR1 and CDR2 (germline): SGHRS, YFSETQ. V dropped 0 bases and J dropped 6 bases, with 5 bases sitting between them. The CDR3 contains 12 residues. This clonotype was obtained from a man between 18 and 35 years old in good health. Some clones in this sample may be carry-over from other donors' samples. The chain is built from TRBV5-1 and TRBJ2-3; D gene uncertain. Sequenced: naive CD4+ T cells from PBMCs. Stated subset: CD45RA+ positively selected. The DNA of the CDR3 is TGCGCCAGCAGCTTGGATTGGGATACGCAGTATTTT. The encoded protein is CASSLDWDTQYF.